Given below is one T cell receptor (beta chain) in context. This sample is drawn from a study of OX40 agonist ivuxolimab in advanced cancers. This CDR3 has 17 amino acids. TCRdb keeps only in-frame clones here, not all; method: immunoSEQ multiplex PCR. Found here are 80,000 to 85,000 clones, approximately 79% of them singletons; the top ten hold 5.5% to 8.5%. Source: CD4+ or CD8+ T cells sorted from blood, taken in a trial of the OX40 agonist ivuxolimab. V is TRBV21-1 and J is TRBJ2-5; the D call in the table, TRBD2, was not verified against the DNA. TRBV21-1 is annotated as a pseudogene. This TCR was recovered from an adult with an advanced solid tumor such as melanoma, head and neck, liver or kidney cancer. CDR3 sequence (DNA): TGTGCCAGCAGCAAATGGCCTAGCGGGGGGAGGGAAGAGACCCAGTACTTC. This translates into CASSKWPSGGREETQYF.